The clone carrying this T cell receptor (beta chain) has ten or more counts. Its specificity is unknown. The sample belongs to a study of T cells in Graves' hyperthyroidism and ophthalmopathy. Regions amplified from RNA transcripts were the TCR beta CDR3 regions. A first-round RT-PCR of the TCR CDR3 used the HTBI primer set. From the multiplex PCR reads, TCRdb called clonotypes with MiXCR, one entry per CDR3 protein. The sample includes fewer than 750,000 distinct CDR3 sequences, roughly 15% seen only once; the top ten take 3.5% to 4.5%. The V segment lost 7 bases and the J segment 4 bases; nucleotides outside the gene matches: 9. Looked up from germline, CDR1 is MNHNS and CDR2 is SASEGT. The length of the CDR3 is 14 residues. General study points: Onset of ophthalmopathy came a median approximately 6.8 months after the model predicted it. Ophthalmopathy was told apart from stable hyperthyroidism by a 13 V-J model.

At least 3 on the Clinical Activity Score was recorded for ophthalmopathy patients, who also had NOSPECS grade at least 4 and duration under 3 months. The clonotype was recovered from a woman between 40 and 50 years old with Graves' ophthalmopathy. Sequenced sample: blood. The gene calls are TRBV6-1 and TRBJ1-2; 7 bases line up with TRBD1. CDR3: CASNPTDRTYGYTF. In nucleotides, the CDR3 is TGTGCCAGCAACCCAACGGACAGGACCTATGGCTACACCTTC.